Listed below are T cell receptor beta chains from one sample, sequenced in a study of OX40 agonist ivuxolimab in advanced cancers. The method was immunoSEQ multiplex PCR; TCRdb's version includes in-frame clones alone and lacks a portion of them. The profile shows 60,000 to 75,000 clones, 88% of them singletons. The sequencing used CD4+ or CD8+ T cells sorted from blood, collected in a trial of the OX40 agonist ivuxolimab. These receptors originate from an adult with an advanced solid tumor such as melanoma, head and neck, liver or kidney cancer. The CDR3 runs from the conserved cysteine through the conserved F or W. D genes are given only for firm matches. Rows give clone size only sometimes, using once, few, many, or a class for an expanded clone.

cdr3_nt: TGCGCCAGCAATGTTGCGGGGCTTAACACCGGGGAGCTGTTTTTT; cdr3_aa: CASNVAGLNTGELFF; j_call: TRBJ2-2; v_call: TRBV5-1; d_call: NA; clone_size: NA
cdr3_nt: TGTGCCAGCAGCCTGGACAGGGGCAATCAGCCCCAGCATTTT; cdr3_aa: CASSLDRGNQPQHF; j_call: TRBJ1-5; v_call: TRBV5-8; d_call: TRBD1; clone_size: NA
cdr3_nt: TGTGCCAGCTCACCACCTTCGAGGCCAGATACGCAGTATTTT; cdr3_aa: CASSPPSRPDTQYF; j_call: TRBJ2-3; v_call: TRBV18; d_call: NA; clone_size: once
cdr3_nt: TGTGCCAGCAGCTTAAGCCGGACAGGGTTCAATGAGCAGTTCTTC; cdr3_aa: CASSLSRTGFNEQFF; j_call: TRBJ2-1; v_call: TRBV7-2; d_call: TRBD1; clone_size: NA
cdr3_nt: TGCGCCAGCAGCCTGGGGGGAGTTGTGTGGGGCTACACCTTC; cdr3_aa: CASSLGGVVWGYTF; j_call: TRBJ1-2; v_call: TRBV5-1; d_call: NA; clone_size: few
cdr3_nt: TGTGCCAGCAGTTTAGTGGGCTCTAAAGGCTACACCTTC; cdr3_aa: CASSLVGSKGYTF; j_call: TRBJ1-2; v_call: TRBV27; d_call: NA; clone_size: NA
cdr3_nt: TGTGCCAGTTTTCGAGTGTTTCTGTCGGGACAGGGGGGCCTCGCCGGGGAGCTGTTTTTT; cdr3_aa: CASFRVFLSGQGGLAGELFF; j_call: TRBJ2-2; v_call: TRBV19; d_call: TRBD1; clone_size: once
cdr3_nt: TGTGCCAGCTCACGGGACACCGAGAGGTCGGCTTTCTTT; cdr3_aa: CASSRDTERSAFF; j_call: TRBJ1-1; v_call: TRBV18; d_call: NA; clone_size: NA
cdr3_nt: TGTGCCAGCAGCCCCCAGGGGTCGGGAATGATCGCTTTCTTT; cdr3_aa: CASSPQGSGMIAFF; j_call: TRBJ1-1; v_call: TRBV7-3; d_call: NA; clone_size: NA
cdr3_nt: TGTGCCAGCAGTGAAGGGCAGGGGTACACTGAAGCTTTCTTT; cdr3_aa: CASSEGQGYTEAFF; j_call: TRBJ1-1; v_call: TRBV6-1; d_call: NA; clone_size: NA
cdr3_nt: TGTGCCAGCTCGGAGTTAGGGAAGAATGAAGCTTTCTTT; cdr3_aa: CASSELGKNEAFF; j_call: TRBJ1-1; v_call: TRBV9; d_call: NA; clone_size: NA
cdr3_nt: TGTGCCAGCAGCCGACAGCCCAACACTGAAGCTTTCTTT; cdr3_aa: CASSRQPNTEAFF; j_call: TRBJ1-1; v_call: TRBV7-3; d_call: NA; clone_size: NA
cdr3_nt: TGTGCCAGCTTGACACCAGGTGACTATAGCAATCAGCCCCAGCATTTT; cdr3_aa: CASLTPGDYSNQPQHF; j_call: TRBJ1-5; v_call: TRBV19; d_call: NA; clone_size: NA
cdr3_nt: TGTGCCAGCGGGCTAGCGGGGAGCACAGATACGCAGTATTTT; cdr3_aa: CASGLAGSTDTQYF; j_call: TRBJ2-3; v_call: TRBV2; d_call: TRBD2; clone_size: NA
cdr3_nt: TGTGCCAGCAGCTTAAGTCGCGGGGGGAACACTGAAGCTTTCTTT; cdr3_aa: CASSLSRGGNTEAFF; j_call: TRBJ1-1; v_call: TRBV7-9; d_call: NA; clone_size: NA
cdr3_nt: TGTGCCAGCAGTTATAAACCGGGACTAGTCCCCTACAATGAGCAGTTCTTC; cdr3_aa: CASSYKPGLVPYNEQFF; j_call: TRBJ2-1; v_call: TRBV7-9; d_call: TRBD2; clone_size: NA
cdr3_nt: TGTGCCAGCAGGGACCGGGACAGGGGAGAGACCCAGTACTTC; cdr3_aa: CASRDRDRGETQYF; j_call: TRBJ2-5; v_call: TRBV6-1; d_call: TRBD1; clone_size: once
cdr3_nt: TGTGCCAGCAGCTTAGGGCGGGGTAACTATGGCTACACCTTC; cdr3_aa: CASSLGRGNYGYTF; j_call: TRBJ1-2; v_call: TRBV7-9; d_call: NA; clone_size: NA
cdr3_nt: TGTGCCAGCTGTCAAGTGGACAGCGCGAATTCACCCCTCCACTTT; cdr3_aa: CASCQVDSANSPLHF; j_call: TRBJ1-6; v_call: TRBV27; d_call: NA; clone_size: NA
cdr3_nt: TGTGCCAGCAGCTTGGACGGGGAGACCCAGTACTTC; cdr3_aa: CASSLDGETQYF; j_call: TRBJ2-5; v_call: TRBV5-4; d_call: NA; clone_size: NA
cdr3_nt: TGTGCCAGAACAGGGGGCCTCCTCTATGGCTACACCTTC; cdr3_aa: CARTGGLLYGYTF; j_call: TRBJ1-2; v_call: TRBV2; d_call: TRBD1; clone_size: NA
cdr3_nt: TGTGCCAGTAGTAGATTACAGGGGAGCTCTGGGGCCAACGTCCTGACTTTC; cdr3_aa: CASSRLQGSSGANVLTF; j_call: TRBJ2-6; v_call: TRBV19; d_call: TRBD1; clone_size: NA
cdr3_nt: TGTGCCAGCAGCAGCAGGGAGGAAGGGGGAAAACTGTTTTTT; cdr3_aa: CASSSREEGGKLFF; j_call: TRBJ1-4; v_call: TRBV2; d_call: NA; clone_size: NA
cdr3_nt: TGCGCCAGCAGCGTTGGGATGATAGATTCACCCCTCCACTTT; cdr3_aa: CASSVGMIDSPLHF; j_call: TRBJ1-6; v_call: TRBV5-1; d_call: NA; clone_size: NA
cdr3_nt: TGTGCCAGCAGTATGTACAGGGCGGAAAAACTGTTTTTT; cdr3_aa: CASSMYRAEKLFF; j_call: TRBJ1-4; v_call: TRBV27; d_call: NA; clone_size: NA
cdr3_nt: TGTGCCAGCAGCTTAACCGGGCCGAACACTGAAGCTTTCTTT; cdr3_aa: CASSLTGPNTEAFF; j_call: TRBJ1-1; v_call: TRBV7-9; d_call: NA; clone_size: NA
cdr3_nt: TGCGCCAGCAGTGATGTTTTTGGGTCAGGGATGAATGAAGCTTTCTTT; cdr3_aa: CASSDVFGSGMNEAFF; j_call: TRBJ1-1; v_call: TRBV10-2; d_call: NA; clone_size: NA
cdr3_nt: TGTGCCATCAGTGAGGACATCCAGCCCCAGCATTTT; cdr3_aa: CAISEDIQPQHF; j_call: TRBJ1-5; v_call: TRBV10-3; d_call: NA; clone_size: NA
cdr3_nt: TGCGCCAGCAGCATAGGACAGTTCACAGATACGCAGTATTTT; cdr3_aa: CASSIGQFTDTQYF; j_call: TRBJ2-3; v_call: TRBV5-1; d_call: NA; clone_size: NA